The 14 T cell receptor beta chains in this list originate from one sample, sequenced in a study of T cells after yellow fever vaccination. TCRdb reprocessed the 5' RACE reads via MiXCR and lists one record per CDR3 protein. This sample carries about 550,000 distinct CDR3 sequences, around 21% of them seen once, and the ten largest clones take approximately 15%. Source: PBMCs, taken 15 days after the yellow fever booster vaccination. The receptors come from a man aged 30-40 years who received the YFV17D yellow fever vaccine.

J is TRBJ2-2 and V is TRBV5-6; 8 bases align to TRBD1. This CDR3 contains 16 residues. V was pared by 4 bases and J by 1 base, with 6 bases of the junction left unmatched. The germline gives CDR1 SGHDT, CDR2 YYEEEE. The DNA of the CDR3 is TGTGCCAGCAGCCCCCAGGGGGCGAGGAACACCGGGGAGCTGTTTTTT. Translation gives CASSPQGARNTGELFF.

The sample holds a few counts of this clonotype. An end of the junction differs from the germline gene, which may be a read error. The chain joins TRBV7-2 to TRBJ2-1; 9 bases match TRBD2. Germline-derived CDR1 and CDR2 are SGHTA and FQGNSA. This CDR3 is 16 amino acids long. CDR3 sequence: CASSLEGTSRDNERFF. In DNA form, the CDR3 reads TGTGCCAGCAGCTTGGAAGGGACTAGCAGAGACAATGAGCGGTTCTTC.

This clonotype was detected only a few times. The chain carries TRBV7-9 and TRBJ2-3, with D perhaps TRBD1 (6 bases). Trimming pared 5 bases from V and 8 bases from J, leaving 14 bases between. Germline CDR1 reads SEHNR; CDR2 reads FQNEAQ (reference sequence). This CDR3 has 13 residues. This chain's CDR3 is CASSGRGLVTQYF. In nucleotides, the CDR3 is TGTGCCAGCAGCGGCAGGGGCCTTGTTACGCAGTATTTT.

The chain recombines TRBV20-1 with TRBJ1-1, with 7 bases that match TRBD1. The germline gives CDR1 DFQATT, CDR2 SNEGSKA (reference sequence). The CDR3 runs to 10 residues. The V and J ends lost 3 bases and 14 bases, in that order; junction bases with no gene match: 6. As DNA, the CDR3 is TGCAGTGCTAGGCTTGACAGGGACTTCTTT. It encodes CSARLDRDFF.

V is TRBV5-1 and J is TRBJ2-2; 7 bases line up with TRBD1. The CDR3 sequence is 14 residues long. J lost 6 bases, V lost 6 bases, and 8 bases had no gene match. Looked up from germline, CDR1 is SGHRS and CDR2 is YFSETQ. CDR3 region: CASITDRESGELFF. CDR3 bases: TGCGCCAGCATTACTGACAGGGAGTCCGGGGAGCTGTTTTTT.

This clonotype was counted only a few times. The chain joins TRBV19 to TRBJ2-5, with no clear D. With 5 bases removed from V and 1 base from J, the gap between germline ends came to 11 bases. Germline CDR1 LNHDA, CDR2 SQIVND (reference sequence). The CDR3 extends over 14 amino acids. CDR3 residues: CASSYSDLQETQYF. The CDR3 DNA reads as TGTGCCAGTAGTTACAGCGACCTCCAAGAGACCCAGTACTTC. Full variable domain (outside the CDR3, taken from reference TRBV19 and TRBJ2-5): DGGITQSPKYLFRKEGQNVTLSCEQNLNHDAMYWYRQDPGQGLRLIYYSQIVNDFQKGDIAEGYSVSREKKESFPLTVTSAQKNPTAFYLCASSYSDLQETQYFGPGTRLLVL.

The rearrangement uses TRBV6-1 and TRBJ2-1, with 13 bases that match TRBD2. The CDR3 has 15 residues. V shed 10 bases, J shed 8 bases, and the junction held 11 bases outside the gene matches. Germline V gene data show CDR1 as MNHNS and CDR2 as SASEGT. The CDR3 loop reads CAILAGTSGTHEQFF. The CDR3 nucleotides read TGTGCCATCCTCGCCGGGACTAGCGGGACCCATGAGCAGTTCTTC.

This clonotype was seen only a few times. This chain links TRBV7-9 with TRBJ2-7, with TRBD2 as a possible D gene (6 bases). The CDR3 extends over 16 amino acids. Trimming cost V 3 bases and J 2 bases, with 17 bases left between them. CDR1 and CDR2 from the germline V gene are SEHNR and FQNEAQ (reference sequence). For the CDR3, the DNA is TGTGCCAGCAGCTTCCCCGGGGGACGGTTAACCTACGAGCAGTACTTC. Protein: CASSFPGGRLTYEQYF.

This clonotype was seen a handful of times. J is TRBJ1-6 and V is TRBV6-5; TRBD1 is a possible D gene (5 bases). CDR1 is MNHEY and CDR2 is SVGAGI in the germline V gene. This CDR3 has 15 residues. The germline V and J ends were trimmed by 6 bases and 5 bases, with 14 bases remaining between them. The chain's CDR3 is CASSPGDAHNSPLHF. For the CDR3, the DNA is TGTGCCAGCAGCCCTGGGGACGCCCATAATTCACCCCTCCACTTT.

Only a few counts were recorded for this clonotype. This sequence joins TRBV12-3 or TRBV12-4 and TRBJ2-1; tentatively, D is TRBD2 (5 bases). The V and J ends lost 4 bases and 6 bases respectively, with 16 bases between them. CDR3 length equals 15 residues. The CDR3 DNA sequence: TGTGCCAGCAGTTCCCGCTCGGAGGCCACCAATGAGCAGTTCTTC. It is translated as CASSSRSEATNEQFF.

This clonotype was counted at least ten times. CDR3: CASSPSGELFF. In DNA form, the CDR3 reads TGTGCCAGCAGTCCGTCCGGGGAGCTGTTTTTT. This sequence joins TRBV12-3 or TRBV12-4 and TRBJ2-2; no clear D gene. Trimming removed 5 bases from V and 6 bases from J, with 4 bases in between. This CDR3 spans 11 amino acids.

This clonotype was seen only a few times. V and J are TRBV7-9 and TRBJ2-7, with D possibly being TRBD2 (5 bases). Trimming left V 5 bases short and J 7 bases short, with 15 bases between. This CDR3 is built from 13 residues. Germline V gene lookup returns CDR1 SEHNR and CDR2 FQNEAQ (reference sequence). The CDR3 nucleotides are TGTGCCAGCAGCCCCGGACCGACGGGAGAGCAGTACTTC. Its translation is CASSPGPTGEQYF.

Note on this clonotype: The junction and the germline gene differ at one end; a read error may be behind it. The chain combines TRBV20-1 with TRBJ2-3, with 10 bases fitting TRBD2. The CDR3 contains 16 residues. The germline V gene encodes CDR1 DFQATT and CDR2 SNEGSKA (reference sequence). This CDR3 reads CCAPHIAGGSTDTQYF. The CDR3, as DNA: TGCTGTGCTCCTCACATAGCGGGAGGTTCCACAGATACGCAGTATTTT.

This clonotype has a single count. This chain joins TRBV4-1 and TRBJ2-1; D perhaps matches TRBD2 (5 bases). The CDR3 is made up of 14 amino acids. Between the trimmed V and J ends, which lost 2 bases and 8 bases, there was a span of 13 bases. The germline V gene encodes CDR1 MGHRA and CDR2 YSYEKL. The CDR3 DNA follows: TGCGCCAGCAGCCAAAGTTGGAGGTTTTATGAGCAGTTCTTC. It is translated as CASSQSWRFYEQFF.